This TCR beta chain was sequenced during a study of blood T cell repertoires in COVID-19. Trimming left V 4 bases short and J 0 bases short, with 10 bases between. This CDR3 is 13 amino acids long. CDR1 is SQVTM and CDR2 is ANQGSEA in the germline V gene. Produced via immunoSEQ multiplex PCR; TCRdb's table is partial and in-frame only. The repertoire holds about 190,000 clones, with almost 90% as singletons. The receptor was derived from a man between 45 and 60 years old with acute or convalescent COVID-19. This chain uses TRBV29-1 with TRBJ2-7; D unclear. Sequenced material: peripheral blood. For the CDR3, the DNA is TGCAGCGTTGGGGCACCTACCTCCTACGAGCAGTACTTC. Its translation is CSVGAPTSYEQYF.